These 20 T cell receptor beta chains were sequenced from one sample in a study of cytomegalovirus exposure and HLA in healthy donors. The repertoire was sequenced with immunoSEQ multiplex PCR; TCRdb's copy has only in-frame clones and lacks some. Of some 170,000 clones in the sample, 80% to 90% were seen once. Input material: PBMCs. These receptors all come from a woman in her twenties or thirties in good health and CMV-seronegative.

The V call is TRBV10-3, the J call TRBJ1-2, with D possibly matching TRBD1 (6 bases). The V end lost 2 bases, the J end lost 8 bases, and 21 bases lay between the germline ends. The germline gives CDR1 ENHRY, CDR2 SYGVKD. The CDR3 sequence is 16 residues long. The CDR3, as DNA: TGTGCCATCAGTGAGCGAGACTCCCGGGGGGGCTTCGGCTACACCTTC. Translated, it gives CAISERDSRGGFGYTF.

J is TRBJ2-7 and V is TRBV4-2, with 12 nucleotides matching TRBD2. The CDR3 totals 16 residues. V lost 2 bases and J lost 2; bases outside the gene matches: 4. Germline-derived CDR1 and CDR2 are LGHNA and YNFKEQ. For the CDR3, the DNA is TGTGCCAGCAGCCAATCTAGCGGGGGGGCCCCCTACGAGCAGTACTTC. Its protein is CASSQSSGGAPYEQYF.

CDR3 in DNA: TGTGCCAGCAGCTTCGTCGGGGAGGGCTCCTACGAGCAGTACTTC. Its translation: CASSFVGEGSYEQYF. The V and J genes are TRBV13 and TRBJ2-7; 7 nucleotides align to TRBD2. The CDR3 contains 15 residues. The junction had 5 bases not matched to a gene; V was cut back by 3 bases and J by 0 bases. Germline loops: CDR1 PRHDT, CDR2 FYEKMQ (reference sequence).

The genes are TRBV27 and TRBJ1-2, with D possibly TRBD1 on 5 matching bases. CDR3 size: 13 residues. V lost 4 bases and J 0 bases, leaving 6 bases between the germline ends. Germline V CDR1 and CDR2: MNHEY, SMNVEV (reference sequence). CDR3 region: CASSWGANYGYTF. CDR3 DNA: TGTGCCAGCAGTTGGGGGGCTAACTATGGCTACACCTTC.

This clone has a handful of counts. The CDR3 region has the DNA TGTGCCAGCAGCTTAGGGAGCGGGGGGGCCGGCAGGCAGTACTTC. Its translation: CASSLGSGGAGRQYF. The chain employs TRBV7-6 and TRBJ2-7; 10 positions match TRBD2. The V segment lost 1 base and the J segment 9 bases; nucleotides outside the gene matches: 9. This CDR3 is built from 15 residues. The germline CDR1 and CDR2 sequences are SGHVS and FNYEAQ.

This chain links TRBV28 with TRBJ1-3, with a possible D match to TRBD1 (5 bases). Germline CDR1 and CDR2: MDHEN and SYDVKM. Trimming stripped 5 bases from V and 2 bases from J, with 13 bases between. This CDR3 is built from 15 residues. CDR3 protein: CASSALGGPGNTIYF. The CDR3 nucleotides are TGTGCCAGCAGTGCCCTGGGGGGACCTGGAAACACCATATATTTT.

CDR3 protein: CASSSPKQKINEKLFF. CDR3 DNA: TGTGCCAGCAGCTCACCAAAACAGAAGATCAATGAAAAACTGTTTTTT. This chain links TRBV7-9 with TRBJ1-4; D ambiguous. The CDR3 length is 16 residues. Germline V gene lookup returns CDR1 SEHNR and CDR2 FQNEAQ (reference sequence). Trimming removed 4 bases from V and 5 bases from J, with 17 bases in between.

CDR3 sequence (DNA): TGTGCCAGTAGTACAGGATCAGTTGAAGCTTTCTTT. Translating gives CASSTGSVEAFF. This chain links TRBV19 with TRBJ1-1; D remains unclear. CDR3 length equals 12 residues. V was cut by 4 bases and J by 7 bases, with 10 bases left in between. Germline V gene data show CDR1 as LNHDA and CDR2 as SQIVND (reference sequence).

The gene calls are TRBV19 and TRBJ2-1; D is perhaps TRBD2 (7 bases). V lost 7 bases and J lost 2, with 15 bases in between. The length of the CDR3 is 15 residues. Germline CDR1 reads LNHDA; CDR2 reads SQIVND (reference sequence). The CDR3 loop is CASTPGGQTYNEQFF. The CDR3 bases are TGTGCCAGTACCCCGGGGGGCCAAACCTACAATGAGCAGTTCTTC.

This chain joins TRBV10-1 and TRBJ1-2; tentative D call: TRBD1 (6 bases). Germline-derived CDR1 and CDR2 are WNHNN and SYGVQD (reference sequence). V was trimmed by 2 bases and J by 7 bases, leaving 11 bases between them. CDR3 length: 13 residues. The CDR3 sequence is CASSENREGGYTF. Here the CDR3 DNA reads TGCGCCAGCAGTGAGAACAGGGAGGGTGGCTACACCTTC.

The chain is built from TRBV9 and TRBJ2-7; 8 bases align to TRBD2. CDR1 and CDR2 from the germline V gene are SGDLS and YYNGEE. The V gene end was trimmed by 4 bases and the J gene end by 4 bases; junction bases not matched to a gene: 7. This CDR3 has 14 residues. For the CDR3, the DNA is TGTGCCAGCAGCTCGCGCGGGGGGATATACGAGCAGTACTTC. Protein sequence: CASSSRGGIYEQYF.

For the CDR3, the DNA is TGCGCCAGCAGCTTAGGCGCGGGAACGGACGAGCAGTACTTC. Amino acid sequence: CASSLGAGTDEQYF. V is TRBV5-1 and J is TRBJ2-7; D is possibly TRBD2 (6 bases). CDR1 is SGHRS, CDR2 YFSETQ, per germline. The CDR3 covers 14 residues. V lost 2 bases, J lost 5 bases, and 14 bases lay in between.

The V call is TRBV2, the J call TRBJ1-5; D is perhaps TRBD1 (6 bases). Germline V gene lookup returns CDR1 SNHLY and CDR2 FYNNEI. CDR3 length: 15 residues. V lost 4 bases and J 4 bases, leaving 14 bases between the germline ends. The CDR3 DNA reads TGTGCCAGCAGTGTGGCGGGGGGCGGAAATCAGCCCCAGCATTTT. As protein: CASSVAGGGNQPQHF.

The chain is built from TRBV4-3 and TRBJ1-1; D ambiguous. The V gene lost 1 base and the J gene lost 4 bases, with 10 bases spanning the gap. Germline CDR1 and CDR2: LGHNA and YSLEER. The CDR3 runs to 14 residues. CDR3 amino acids: CASSQVGDFTEAFF. For the CDR3, the DNA is TGCGCCAGCAGCCAAGTCGGGGATTTCACTGAAGCTTTCTTT.

The rearrangement joins TRBV20-1 to TRBJ2-1; no firm D call. Germline loops: CDR1 DFQATT, CDR2 SNEGSKA (reference sequence). V was pared by 6 bases and J by 8 bases, with 8 bases between. The CDR3 loop spans 10 amino acids. The DNA of the CDR3 is TGCAGTGCCATGACTGATGAGCAGTTCTTC. Translated: CSAMTDEQFF.

This sequence joins TRBV7-9 and TRBJ2-7, with D tentatively TRBD1 (6 bases). Germline V gives CDR1 SEHNR, CDR2 FQNEAQ (reference sequence). The CDR3 has 14 residues. V lost 4 bases and J 3 bases, leaving 13 bases between the germline ends. CDR3 sequence (DNA): TGTGCCAGCAGCTCAACAGGGTTGGACTACGAGCAGTACTTC. It translates to CASSSTGLDYEQYF.

The DNA for the CDR3 is TGTGCCAGTAGTATCGGAGGGGGCGGTGGCTACACCTTC. This sequence encodes CASSIGGGGGYTF. V usage is TRBV19 and J usage is TRBJ1-2; 7 bases map to TRBD1. The CDR3 is 13 residues long. The V and J ends lost 3 bases and 7 bases, in that order; junction bases with no gene match: 5. Germline CDR1 LNHDA, CDR2 SQIVND (reference sequence).

The chain couples TRBV6-6 to TRBJ2-3, with TRBD2 identical over 8 bases. The CDR3 consists of 15 residues. The V segment lost 4 bases and the J segment 2 bases; nucleotides outside the gene matches: 5. CDR1 is MNHNY and CDR2 is SVGAGI in the germline V gene (reference sequence). This CDR3 is CASSSSGGFTDTQYF. The CDR3 bases are TGTGCCAGCAGTTCCAGCGGGGGCTTCACAGATACGCAGTATTTT.

The gene calls are TRBV5-1 and TRBJ2-7, with a tentative D call TRBD1 (7 bases). Per germline, CDR1 SGHRS and CDR2 YFSETQ. V lost 5 bases and J 6 bases, leaving 18 bases between the germline ends. The CDR3 sequence is 14 residues long. As DNA, the CDR3 is TGCGCCAGCAGGGAGGGGGCGAGTGGATTCGAGCAGTACTTC. It yields the protein CASREGASGFEQYF.

The rearrangement uses TRBV2 and TRBJ2-7; TRBD2 agrees at 7 bases. CDR1 is SNHLY and CDR2 is FYNNEI in the germline V gene. Trimming took 4 bases from V and 5 from J; bases not matched to a gene: 8. CDR3 length equals 14 residues. CDR3 nucleotide sequence: TGTGCCAGCAGTGCTCTGATGACTAGCAACGAGCAGTACTTC. It specifies CASSALMTSNEQYF.